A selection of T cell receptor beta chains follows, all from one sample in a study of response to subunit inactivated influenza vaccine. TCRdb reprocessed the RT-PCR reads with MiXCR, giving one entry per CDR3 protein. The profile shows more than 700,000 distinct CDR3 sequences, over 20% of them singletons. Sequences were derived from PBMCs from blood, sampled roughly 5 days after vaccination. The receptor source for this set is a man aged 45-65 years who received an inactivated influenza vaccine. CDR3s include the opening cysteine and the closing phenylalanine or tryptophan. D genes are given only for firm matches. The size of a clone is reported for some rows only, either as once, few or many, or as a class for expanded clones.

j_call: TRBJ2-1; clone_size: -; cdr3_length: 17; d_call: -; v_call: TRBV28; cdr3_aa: CASSWGRGGDLFNEQFF
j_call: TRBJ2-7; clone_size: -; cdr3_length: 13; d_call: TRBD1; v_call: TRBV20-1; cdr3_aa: CSARQQGNYEQYF
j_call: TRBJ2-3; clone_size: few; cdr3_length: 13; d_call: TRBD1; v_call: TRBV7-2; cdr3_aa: CASGQGSTDTQYF
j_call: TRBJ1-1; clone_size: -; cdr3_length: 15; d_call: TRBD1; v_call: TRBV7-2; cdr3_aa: CASRLTDRVNTEAFF
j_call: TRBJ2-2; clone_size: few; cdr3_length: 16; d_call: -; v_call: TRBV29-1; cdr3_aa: CSVEDRGRANTGELFF
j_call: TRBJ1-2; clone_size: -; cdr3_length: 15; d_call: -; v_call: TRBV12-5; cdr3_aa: CASGRREGTNYGYTF
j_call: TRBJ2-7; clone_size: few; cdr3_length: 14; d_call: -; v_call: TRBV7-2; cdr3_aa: CASTPGLLPYEQYF
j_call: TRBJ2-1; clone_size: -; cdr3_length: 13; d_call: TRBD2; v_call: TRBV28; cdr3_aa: CASSWTSFGEQFF
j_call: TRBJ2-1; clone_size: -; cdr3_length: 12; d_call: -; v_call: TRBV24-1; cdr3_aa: CATSDLRNEQFF
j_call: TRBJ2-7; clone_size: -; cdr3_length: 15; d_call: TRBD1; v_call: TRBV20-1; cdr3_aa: CSARDLGQWDHEQYF
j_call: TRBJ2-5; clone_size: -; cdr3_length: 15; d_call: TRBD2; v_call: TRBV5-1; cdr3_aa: CASSFTSGRQETQYF
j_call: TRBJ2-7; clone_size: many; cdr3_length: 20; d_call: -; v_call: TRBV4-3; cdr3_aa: CASSYHYPDRNHLYSYEQYF
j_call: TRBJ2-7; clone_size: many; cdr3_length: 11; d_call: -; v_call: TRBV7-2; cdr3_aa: CASSTFAEQYF
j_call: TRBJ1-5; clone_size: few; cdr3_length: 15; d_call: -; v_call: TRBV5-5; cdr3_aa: CASSRSLGSNQPQHF
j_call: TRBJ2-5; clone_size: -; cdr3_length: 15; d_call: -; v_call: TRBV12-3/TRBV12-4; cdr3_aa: CASSWTDSSQETQYF
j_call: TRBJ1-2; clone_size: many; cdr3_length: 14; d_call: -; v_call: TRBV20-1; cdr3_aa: CSARQGTSPNGYTF
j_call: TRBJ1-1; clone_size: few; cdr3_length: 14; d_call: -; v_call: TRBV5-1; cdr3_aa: CASSRQSLNTEAFF
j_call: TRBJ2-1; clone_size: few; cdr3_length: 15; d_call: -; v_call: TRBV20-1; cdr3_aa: CSARIAESSYNEQFF
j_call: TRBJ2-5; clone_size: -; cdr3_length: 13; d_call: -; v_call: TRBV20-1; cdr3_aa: CSAGIGGQETQYF
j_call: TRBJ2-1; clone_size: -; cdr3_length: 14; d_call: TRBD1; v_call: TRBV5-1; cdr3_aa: CASSSGQGIGEQFF
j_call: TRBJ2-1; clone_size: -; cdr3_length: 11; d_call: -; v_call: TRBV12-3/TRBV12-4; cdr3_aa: CASSFLGQQFF
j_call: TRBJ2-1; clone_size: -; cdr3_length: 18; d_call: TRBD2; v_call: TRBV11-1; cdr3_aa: CASSSPTSGGAQYLEQFF
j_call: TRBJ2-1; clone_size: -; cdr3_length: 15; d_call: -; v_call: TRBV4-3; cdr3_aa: CASSQGFLSYNEQFF
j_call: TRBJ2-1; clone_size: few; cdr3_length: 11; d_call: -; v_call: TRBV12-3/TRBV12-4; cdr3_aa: CVSGSPNEQFF
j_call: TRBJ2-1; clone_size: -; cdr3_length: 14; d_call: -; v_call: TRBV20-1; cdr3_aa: CSARPEVAYNEQFF
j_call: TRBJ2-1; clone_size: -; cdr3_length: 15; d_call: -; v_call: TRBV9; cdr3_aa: CASSLRWDQNNEQFF
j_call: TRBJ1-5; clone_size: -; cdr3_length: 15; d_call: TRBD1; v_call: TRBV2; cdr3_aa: CASSSQGAGNQPQHF
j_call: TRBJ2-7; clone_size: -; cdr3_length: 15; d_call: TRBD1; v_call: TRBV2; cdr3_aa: CASQNPWTGKDEQYF
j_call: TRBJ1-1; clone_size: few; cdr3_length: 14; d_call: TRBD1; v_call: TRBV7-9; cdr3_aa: CASRPGQGRTEAFF
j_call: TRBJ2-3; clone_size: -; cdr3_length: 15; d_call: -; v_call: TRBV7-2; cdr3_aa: CASSLWTASTDTQYF
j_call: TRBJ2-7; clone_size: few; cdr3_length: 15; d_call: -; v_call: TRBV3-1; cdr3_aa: CASSQGWVSDYEQYF
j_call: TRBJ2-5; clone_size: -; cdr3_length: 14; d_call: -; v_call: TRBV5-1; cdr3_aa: CASSRGTQQETQYF